This entry is about one TCR beta chain. Antigen specificity is unknown. The sample is drawn from a study of T cell responses to AZD1222 COVID-19 vaccine. CDR3 size: 13 residues. V lost 3 bases and J lost 1, with 6 bases in between. Some clones are missing from TCRdb's copy, which holds only in-frame ones; the method was immunoSEQ multiplex PCR. The sample lists under 150,000 clones, roughly 90% seen once, with under 2% in the top ten. Points from the study as a whole: Increased Spike-specific TCR breadth and depth were observed after two AZD1222 doses.

The specimen was peripheral blood, collected on day 0 of AZD1222 vaccination. The receptor's source is an adult in good health. The chain carries TRBV12-3 or TRBV12-4 and TRBJ1-1; D ambiguous. The chain's CDR3 is CASSFGENTEAFF. In nucleotides, the CDR3 is TGTGCCAGCAGTTTTGGGGAGAACACTGAAGCTTTCTTT.